These T cell receptor beta chains were read from a single sample in a study of post-analysis software for immune sequencing data. MiXCR was run by TCRdb on the PCR reads, yielding one entry per CDR3 protein. This sample has some 690,000 distinct CDR3 sequences; more than 50% occur once, and the top ten carry about 11%. The sequenced sample consisted of blood. These receptor sequences come from a girl aged 2-10 years with multiple sclerosis. Each CDR3 is given with its conserved first and last residue. The D gene is left open where the match is weak. Clone size is shown for a subset of rows, as once, few, many or a class of expanded clone.

J gene,clone size,V gene,D gene,CDR3 protein,CDR3 DNA
TRBJ2-6,few,TRBV12-3/TRBV12-4,TRBD1,CASSFRDRLSGANVLTF,TGTGCCAGCAGTTTTCGGGACAGGCTTTCTGGGGCCAACGTCCTGACTTTC
TRBJ2-5,.,TRBV2,TRBD2,CASNEAGVGGETQYF,TGTGCCAGCAATGAAGCGGGAGTGGGTGGAGAGACCCAGTACTTC
TRBJ2-1,.,TRBV25-1,TRBD2,CASSRGTSGSHEQFF,TGTGCCAGCAGTCGCGGGACTAGCGGGAGCCATGAGCAGTTCTTC
TRBJ2-1,.,TRBV6-1,.,CASSRTVGMDEQFF,TGTGCCAGCAGTCGCACGGTCGGCATGGACGAGCAGTTCTTC
TRBJ2-3,once,TRBV2,TRBD1,CASSAPGQAVGTQYF,TGTGCCAGCAGCGCTCCGGGACAGGCCGTGGGTACGCAGTATTTT
TRBJ2-3,.,TRBV5-1,TRBD2,CASSSGTSGVDTQYF,TGCGCCAGCAGCTCGGGGACTAGCGGAGTAGATACGCAGTATTTT
TRBJ2-4,.,TRBV29-1,TRBD2,CSVWTSGRVAIAKNIQYF,TGCAGCGTCTGGACTAGCGGGAGGGTGGCGATAGCCAAAAACATTCAGTACTTC
TRBJ2-3,.,TRBV10-3,.,CAISELSRTDTQYF,TGTGCCATCAGTGAACTATCCCGCACAGATACGCAGTATTTT
TRBJ2-6,.,TRBV6-2/TRBV6-3,.,CASSQGANVLTF,TGTGCCAGCAGTCAAGGGGCCAACGTCCTGACTTTC
TRBJ1-4,.,TRBV11-2,.,CAGSLEAGGNEKLFF,TGTGCCGGCAGCTTAGAGGCGGGGGGCAATGAAAAACTGTTTTTT
TRBJ2-5,.,TRBV10-2,TRBD2,CASRLAGPQETQYF,TGCGCCAGCAGGCTAGCGGGCCCACAAGAGACCCAGTACTTC
TRBJ1-2,.,TRBV20-1,TRBD1,CSARTRGYGYTF,TGCAGTGCTAGAACCAGGGGGTATGGCTACACCTTC
TRBJ2-1,.,TRBV20-1,.,CSARSGRWQFF,TGCAGTGCTAGGTCGGGCCGGTGGCAGTTCTTC
TRBJ2-1,.,TRBV3-1,TRBD2,CASSHGAGGQYNEQFF,TGTGCCAGCAGCCACGGAGCGGGGGGTCAATACAATGAGCAGTTCTTC
TRBJ1-2,.,TRBV6-5,TRBD1,CASSYTGTESYGYTF,TGTGCCAGCAGTTATACCGGGACAGAGTCCTATGGCTACACCTTC
TRBJ2-4,.,TRBV4-1,.,CASSQGAALGSKNIQYF,TGCGCCAGCAGCCAGGGGGCGGCCCTTGGGAGCAAAAACATTCAGTACTTC
TRBJ2-5,few,TRBV7-9,TRBD2,CASSSGLAGKYQETQYF,TGTGCCAGCAGCTCGGGACTAGCGGGAAAGTACCAAGAGACCCAGTACTTC
TRBJ2-1,many,TRBV4-3,TRBD2,CASSQGEGGYNEQFF,TGCGCCAGCAGCCAAGGGGAGGGCGGCTACAATGAGCAGTTCTTC
TRBJ1-2,few,TRBV4-1,TRBD1,CASSPPDRASYGYTF,TGCGCCAGCAGCCCCCCGGACAGGGCGAGCTATGGCTACACCTTC
TRBJ2-7,few,TRBV6-5,.,CASSRRDGYEQYF,TGTGCCAGCAGTCGTCGGGACGGCTACGAGCAGTACTTC
TRBJ2-7,few,TRBV29-1,TRBD2,CSTRGGIHYEQYF,TGCAGCACCCGGGGGGGTATCCACTACGAGCAGTACTTC
TRBJ2-5,once,TRBV6-2/TRBV6-3,.,CASRPHEQYQETQYF,TGTGCCAGCAGACCCCACGAGCAGTACCAAGAGACCCAGTACTTC
TRBJ2-1,.,TRBV5-1,TRBD2,CASSLSGRAAYNEQFF,TGCGCCAGCAGCTTGAGCGGGAGGGCCGCCTACAATGAGCAGTTCTTC
TRBJ1-2,.,TRBV29-1,.,CSVEDPAGYTF,TGCAGCGTTGAAGATCCGGCTGGCTACACCTTC
TRBJ1-1,.,TRBV6-1,TRBD1,CASSGGTPQGATEAFF,TGTGCCAGCAGTGGAGGGACTCCCCAGGGGGCCACTGAAGCTTTCTTT
TRBJ1-2,.,TRBV6-2/TRBV6-3,TRBD1,CASSQSQGADYGYTF,TGTGCCAGCAGTCAGTCCCAGGGGGCAGACTATGGCTACACCTTC
TRBJ1-5,few,TRBV7-2,.,CASSLVGGRSNQPQHF,TGTGCCAGCAGCTTAGTTGGGGGCCGTAGCAATCAGCCCCAGCATTTT
TRBJ2-1,.,TRBV12-3/TRBV12-4,.,CASSRPPSGNEQFF,TGTGCCAGCAGCCGTCCTCCCTCAGGTAATGAGCAGTTCTTC
TRBJ1-2,few,TRBV20-1,.,CSAAAGENYGYTF,TGCAGTGCTGCGGCGGGGGAAAACTATGGCTACACCTTC
TRBJ2-3,.,TRBV20-1,TRBD2,CSARDYQRETDKDTDTQYF,TGCAGTGCTAGAGATTATCAGCGGGAGACCGACAAAGACACAGATACGCAGTATTTT
TRBJ2-3,.,TRBV7-9,TRBD2,CASSLTSGRLDTQYF,TGTGCCAGCAGCTTGACTAGCGGGAGACTAGATACGCAGTATTTT
TRBJ1-1,.,TRBV6-1,.,CASSDSMNTEAFF,TGTGCCAGCAGTGACAGTATGAACACTGAAGCTTTCTTT
TRBJ1-2,.,TRBV20-1,.,CSARQGGERGYTF,TGCAGTGCTAGACAGGGAGGGGAACGCGGCTACACCTTC
TRBJ2-7,.,TRBV7-9,.,CASSFYPGNSISYEQYF,TGTGCCAGCAGTTTTTACCCCGGGAACTCGATATCCTACGAGCAGTACTTC
TRBJ2-1,.,TRBV24-1,TRBD2,CATSDPGIAGDNEQFF,TGTGCCACCAGTGATCCTGGTATAGCGGGGGACAATGAGCAGTTCTTC
TRBJ2-5,.,TRBV20-1,TRBD2,CSARAPIAGAIETQYF,TGCAGTGCTAGAGCCCCAATAGCGGGAGCTATAGAGACCCAGTACTTC
TRBJ2-5,.,TRBV4-2,TRBD2,CASSQAPGLAGEVEETQYF,TGTGCCAGCAGCCAAGCGCCGGGACTAGCGGGAGAAGTGGAAGAGACCCAGTACTTC
TRBJ2-7,.,TRBV5-6,.,CASSRTSYEQYF,TGTGCCAGCAGTCGGACCTCCTACGAGCAGTACTTC
TRBJ2-7,.,TRBV6-2/TRBV6-3,.,CASIKGVTYEQYF,TGTGCCAGCATCAAGGGCGTCACCTACGAGCAGTACTTC
TRBJ2-1,.,TRBV3-1,.,CASSQARGVVNEQFF,TGTGCCAGCAGCCAAGCGCGTGGAGTGGTCAATGAGCAGTTCTTC
TRBJ2-6,few,TRBV7-2,.,CASSPEGTNSGANVLTF,TGTGCCAGCAGCCCCGAAGGGACCAACTCTGGGGCCAACGTCCTGACTTTC